This T cell receptor beta chain comes out of a study of cytomegalovirus exposure and HLA in healthy donors. Whole-study context: In terms of ancestry, the Caucasian-associated cluster contained around 79% of the roughly 400 genotyped donors.

This CDR3 has 14 amino acids. Germline V gene sequence: CDR1 SEHNR, CDR2 FQNEAQ (reference sequence). Trimming took off 4 bases at V and 5 bases at J, with 9 bases between the two ends. The PCR used 60 Vbeta and 13 Jbeta primers. Libraries were prepared by immunoSEQ multiplex PCR; TCRdb keeps only in-frame clonotypes and omits some of them. The data contain 170,000 or so clones, around four fifths of them singletons. The clonotype comes from a woman between 50 and 59 years old in good health and CMV-seropositive. V and J are TRBV7-9 and TRBJ1-6, with D tentatively TRBD1 (6 bases). The sequencing input was PBMCs. The CDR3 DNA sequence: TGTGCCAGCAGCTCACAGGGAAATAATTCACCCCTCCACTTT. Translating gives CASSSQGNNSPLHF.